Below, one TCR beta chain is given with its context. Germline V CDR1 and CDR2: MGHRA, YSYEKL. The CDR3 has 16 residues. V shed 1 base and J shed 1 base, with 13 bases lying between them. Profiling relied on immunoSEQ multiplex PCR, and the TCRdb table lists in-frame clones only, not all of them. Among around 250,000 clones, more than 70% were seen once, and the ten largest hold 5.5% to 6.5%. The data belong to a study of blood T cell repertoires in COVID-19. The wider study: The origin of the acute and convalescent COVID-19 samples was the United States, Italy and Spain. T cells, B-cell-depleted T cells, or PBMCs provided the cDNA or gDNA that served as material.

Seattle participants joined during active infection and were tracked over time. The sequenced sample was peripheral blood. This TCR came from a woman older than 75 with COVID-19, enrolled during active disease. This chain connects TRBV4-1 to TRBJ1-1, with a weak D call TRBD1 (6 bases). In nucleotides, the CDR3 is TGCGCCAGCAGCCAAGCCAGGGGCCGGGGGAACACTGAAGCTTTCTTT. Translating it yields CASSQARGRGNTEAFF.